The rows below give T cell receptor beta chains drawn from one sample of a study of T cell repertoires in cytomegalovirus infection. From the reads, TCRdb called clonotypes with MiXCR, one entry per CDR3 protein. Of more than 150,000 distinct CDR3 sequences in the sample, roughly 27% are singletons; the top ten hold about 31%. The sample consisted of PBMCs. The receptors were gathered from a human donor in good health (CMV status not recorded). Some clones in this sample may be carry-over from other donors' samples. The CDR3 runs from the conserved cysteine through the conserved F or W. Fields, in order: V gene, J gene, D gene, CDR3 length, CDR3 protein. D genes are given only for firm matches.

V: TRBV29-1; J: TRBJ1-1; D: -; length: 13; CDR3: CSGSRERGTEAFF
V: TRBV20-1; J: TRBJ2-7; D: -; length: 14; CDR3: CSARSQQGTYEQYF
V: TRBV5-8; J: TRBJ2-1; D: -; length: 15; CDR3: CASSLGPSSYNEQFF
V: TRBV2; J: TRBJ1-2; D: -; length: 14; CDR3: CASSGRLLDYGYTF
V: TRBV12-3/TRBV12-4; J: TRBJ2-1; D: TRBD2; length: 15; CDR3: CASSLWGLASNEQFF
V: TRBV2; J: TRBJ2-7; D: -; length: 14; CDR3: CASSKGAFPYEQYF
V: TRBV11-2; J: TRBJ1-5; D: -; length: 14; CDR3: CASSLDVESVPQHF
V: TRBV12-3/TRBV12-4; J: TRBJ2-7; D: TRBD1; length: 14; CDR3: CASRGTGGSYEQYF
V: TRBV4-1; J: TRBJ1-2; D: -; length: 14; CDR3: CASSQEQWANGYTF
V: TRBV7-2; J: TRBJ2-1; D: TRBD1; length: 17; CDR3: CASSILSGTGAYNEQFF
V: TRBV2; J: TRBJ2-6; D: -; length: 17; CDR3: CASSVGQGSSGANVLTF
V: TRBV7-6; J: TRBJ1-1; D: -; length: 13; CDR3: CASSTLGSSEAFF
V: TRBV20-1; J: TRBJ1-1; D: -; length: 13; CDR3: CSALTAGNTEAFF
V: TRBV5-1; J: TRBJ2-7; D: -; length: 12; CDR3: CASSVDGLEQYF
V: TRBV7-6; J: TRBJ1-2; D: -; length: 15; CDR3: CASSPGTYDSYGYTF
V: TRBV7-7; J: TRBJ2-2; D: TRBD1; length: 14; CDR3: CASSLGTDTGELFF
V: TRBV29-1; J: TRBJ2-3; D: -; length: 11; CDR3: CSVTSTDTQYF
V: TRBV11-2; J: TRBJ1-2; D: -; length: 15; CDR3: CASRSSGGRVYGYTF
V: TRBV18; J: TRBJ1-5; D: TRBD1; length: 15; CDR3: CASSSATGGIQPQHF
V: TRBV7-9; J: TRBJ2-7; D: -; length: 14; CDR3: CASSEIRGSYEQYF
V: TRBV7-3; J: TRBJ2-1; D: -; length: 17; CDR3: CASSFLPRDGGRNEQFF
V: TRBV4-2; J: TRBJ1-1; D: -; length: 17; CDR3: CASSQDRSGDWDTEAFF
V: TRBV7-2; J: TRBJ1-2; D: -; length: 15; CDR3: CASSLTRSSTAGYTF
V: TRBV6-6; J: TRBJ2-6; D: TRBD1; length: 17; CDR3: CASSPLTGPTPANVLTF
V: TRBV2; J: TRBJ2-4; D: -; length: 12; CDR3: CASRRGGNIQYF
V: TRBV20-1; J: TRBJ2-5; D: -; length: 14; CDR3: CSARDGGAQETQYF
V: TRBV14; J: TRBJ1-1; D: -; length: 15; CDR3: CASSQGETPNTEAFF
V: TRBV9; J: TRBJ2-1; D: -; length: 13; CDR3: CASSPHPDNEQFF
V: TRBV7-8; J: TRBJ2-3; D: TRBD2; length: 17; CDR3: CASSSFLAGVVAHTQYF
V: TRBV19; J: TRBJ1-1; D: TRBD1; length: 16; CDR3: CASRRPGQGMNTEAFF
V: TRBV7-6; J: TRBJ1-1; D: -; length: 16; CDR3: CASSLVLHQPNTEAFF
V: TRBV19; J: TRBJ2-7; D: -; length: 14; CDR3: CASSQSAGSYEQYF
V: TRBV11-2; J: TRBJ1-1; D: -; length: 15; CDR3: CASSLVVGGNTEAFF
V: TRBV11-2; J: TRBJ2-7; D: TRBD1; length: 14; CDR3: CASSTGQGVYEQYF
V: TRBV7-2; J: TRBJ2-1; D: -; length: 19; CDR3: CASSLAIVGHQDSYNEQFF
V: TRBV9; J: TRBJ1-2; D: -; length: 14; CDR3: CASSVDSSNYGYTF
V: TRBV19; J: TRBJ2-1; D: TRBD1; length: 15; CDR3: CASSLTGEFYNEQFF
V: TRBV12-3/TRBV12-4; J: TRBJ2-1; D: -; length: 14; CDR3: CASSLKQAVVEQFF
V: TRBV6-2/TRBV6-3; J: TRBJ2-7; D: TRBD1; length: 13; CDR3: CASSRDSRFEQYF
V: TRBV9; J: TRBJ1-1; D: -; length: 16; CDR3: CASSALPGGLNTEAFF
V: TRBV5-4; J: TRBJ2-5; D: TRBD2; length: 13; CDR3: CASSLTSGETQYF
V: TRBV7-2; J: TRBJ2-1; D: TRBD2; length: 16; CDR3: CASSSTSGGLFNEQFF
V: TRBV6-4; J: TRBJ2-1; D: -; length: 13; CDR3: CASSDEGMGRTFF
V: TRBV2; J: TRBJ2-7; D: TRBD1; length: 13; CDR3: CASSPDRRDEQYF
V: TRBV5-1; J: TRBJ2-2; D: TRBD1; length: 16; CDR3: CASSSGTARNTGELFF
V: TRBV25-1; J: TRBJ2-1; D: TRBD2; length: 15; CDR3: CASSDTSGVYNEQFF
V: TRBV12-3/TRBV12-4; J: TRBJ1-1; D: -; length: 13; CDR3: CASTGHTNTEAFF
V: TRBV20-1; J: TRBJ2-7; D: -; length: 17; CDR3: CSARDESKGESSYEQYF
V: TRBV7-2; J: TRBJ1-1; D: -; length: 14; CDR3: CASSLGGSNTEAFF
V: TRBV6-2/TRBV6-3; J: TRBJ2-3; D: TRBD2; length: 16; CDR3: CASSSGASGGTDTQYF
V: TRBV7-2; J: TRBJ2-4; D: -; length: 15; CDR3: CASSLVGGAKNIQYF
V: TRBV29-1; J: TRBJ1-2; D: -; length: 13; CDR3: CSVDQGNLGGYTF
V: TRBV7-2; J: TRBJ2-1; D: -; length: 13; CDR3: CASSSTRDNEQFF